This T cell receptor (beta chain) came from a study of regulatory T cells in long-lasting Graves disease. The CDR3 totals 14 residues. V lost 2 bases and J 7 bases, leaving 14 bases between the germline ends. Documented time point: newly diagnosed GD, antithyroid drugs for less than 3 months. With RNA extracted from PBMCs as input, the TCR library was made. Graves' disease was diagnosed by American Thyroid Association guidelines. Libraries of TCR beta came from iRepertoire HTBI primers plus Arm-PCR of CDR3 regions. From the multiplex PCR reads, TCRdb called clonotypes with MiXCR, one entry per CDR3 protein. The data contain about 400,000 distinct CDR3 sequences, about 14% of them singletons. This clonotype has at least ten counts.

The starting material was peripheral blood mononuclear cells (PBMCs), obtained at new diagnosis, from a patient treated with antithyroid drugs. The chain carries TRBV12-3 or TRBV12-4 and TRBJ1-2; possibly TRBD1 for D (5 bases). The clonotype was recovered from a female donor with Graves disease. The CDR3 is CASSLLLRDGGYTF. The CDR3 DNA sequence: TGTGCCAGCAGTTTATTGCTCAGGGATGGTGGCTACACCTTC.